A single sample gave rise to the 2 T cell receptor beta chains below, sequenced in a study of CD8+ T cells in alopecia areata. RNA was isolated and reverse transcribed to cDNA, the sequencing template. Method: immunoSEQ multiplex PCR; TCRdb's copy keeps in-frame clones and lacks some. The sample has about 69,000 clones; roughly 61% are singletons. Sample: CD8+ T cells sorted from blood, taken at week 0. These receptors were collected from a human donor with alopecia areata.

This chain connects TRBV6-5 to TRBJ1-1; no firm D call. This CDR3 is built from 12 residues. Germline V gene data show CDR1 as MNHEY and CDR2 as SVGAGI. Trimming took off 0 bases at V and 11 bases at J, with 10 bases between the two ends. The CDR3 is CASSYSGSSAFF. The CDR3 nucleotides read TGTGCCAGCAGTTACTCGGGGAGTAGCGCTTTCTTT.

V is TRBV6-5 and J is TRBJ1-2; the D is unclear. Looked up from germline, CDR1 is MNHEY and CDR2 is SVGAGI. The CDR3 has 14 residues. V was shortened by 5 bases and J by 2 bases, with 12 bases between the two germline ends. The CDR3 DNA follows: TGTGCCAGCAGTCCGCAAGCTAGAAACTATGGCTACACCTTC. Its protein product is CASSPQARNYGYTF.